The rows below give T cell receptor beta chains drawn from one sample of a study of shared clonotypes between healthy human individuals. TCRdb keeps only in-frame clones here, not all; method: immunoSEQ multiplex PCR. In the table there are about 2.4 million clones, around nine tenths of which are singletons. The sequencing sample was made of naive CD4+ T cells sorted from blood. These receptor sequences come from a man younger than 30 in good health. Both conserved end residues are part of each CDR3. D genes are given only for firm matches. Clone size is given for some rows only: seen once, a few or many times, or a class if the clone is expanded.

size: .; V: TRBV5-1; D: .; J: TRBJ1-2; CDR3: CASSLTRYDYGYTF; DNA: TGCGCCAGCAGCTTGACCAGGTATGACTATGGCTACACCTTC
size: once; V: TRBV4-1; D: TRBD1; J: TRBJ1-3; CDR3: CASSIRQGAGANTIYF; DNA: TGCGCCAGCAGCATTCGACAGGGGGCAGGAGCAAACACCATATATTTT
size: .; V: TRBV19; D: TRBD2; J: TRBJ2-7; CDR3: CASGTSGNEQYF; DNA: TGTGCCAGCGGGACTAGCGGGAACGAGCAGTACTTC
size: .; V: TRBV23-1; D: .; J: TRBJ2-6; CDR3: CARTGSGANVLTF; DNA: TGCGCCCGTACAGGATCCGGGGCCAACGTCCTGACTTTC
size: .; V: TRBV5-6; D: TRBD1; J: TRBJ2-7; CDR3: CASSSGPGQPSYEQYF; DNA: TGTGCCAGCAGCTCCGGACCGGGACAGCCCTCCTACGAGCAGTACTTC
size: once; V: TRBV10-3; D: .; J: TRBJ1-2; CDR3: CASSVGQTSGYTF; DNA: TGTGCCAGCAGCGTCGGACAGACGAGTGGCTACACCTTC
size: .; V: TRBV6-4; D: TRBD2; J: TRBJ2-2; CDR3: CASSVSSGGHGELFF; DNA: TGTGCCAGCAGTGTGTCATCGGGAGGTCACGGGGAGCTGTTTTTT
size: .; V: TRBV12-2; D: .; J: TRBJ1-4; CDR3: CASRLFTGRGNEKLFF; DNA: TGTGCAAGTCGCTTATTTACAGGCAGGGGTAATGAAAAACTGTTTTTT
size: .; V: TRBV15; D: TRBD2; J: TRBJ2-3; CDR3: CATSGGGLAGGTDTQYF; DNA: TGTGCCACCAGCGGAGGGGGACTAGCGGGGGGCACAGATACGCAGTATTTT
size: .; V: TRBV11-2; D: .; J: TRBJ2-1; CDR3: CASSWTDYNEQFF; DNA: TGTGCCAGCAGCTGGACGGATTACAATGAGCAGTTCTTC
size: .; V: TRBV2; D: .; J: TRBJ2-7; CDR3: CASSDARGREQYF; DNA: TGTGCCAGCAGTGATGCCAGGGGACGCGAGCAGTACTTC
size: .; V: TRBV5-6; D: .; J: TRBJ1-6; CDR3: CASTVRVRVDSPLHF; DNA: TGTGCCAGCACAGTCAGGGTGAGAGTTGATTCACCCCTCCACTTT
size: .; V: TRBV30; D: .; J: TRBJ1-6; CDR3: CAWSLGAGSPLHF; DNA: TGTGCCTGGAGTTTAGGGGCGGGTTCACCCCTCCACTTT
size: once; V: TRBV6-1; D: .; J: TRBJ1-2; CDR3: CASSGQGPYGYTF; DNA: TGTGCCAGCTCTGGGCAGGGCCCCTATGGCTACACCTTC
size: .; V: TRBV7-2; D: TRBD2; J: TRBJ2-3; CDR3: CASSSRVASGYTDTQYF; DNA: TGTGCCAGCAGCTCAAGGGTGGCTAGCGGATACACAGATACGCAGTATTTT
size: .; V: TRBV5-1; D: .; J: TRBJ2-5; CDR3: CASSRGDSPETQYF; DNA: TGCGCCAGCAGCAGGGGGGACAGTCCCGAGACCCAGTACTTC
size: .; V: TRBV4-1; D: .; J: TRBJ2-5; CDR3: CASSEGTYQETQYF; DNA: TGCGCCAGCAGCGAAGGTACTTACCAAGAGACCCAGTACTTC
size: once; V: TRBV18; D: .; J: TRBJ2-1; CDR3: CASSTQGFMVKNEQFF; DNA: TGTGCCAGCTCAACACAGGGTTTTATGGTCAAAAATGAGCAGTTCTTC